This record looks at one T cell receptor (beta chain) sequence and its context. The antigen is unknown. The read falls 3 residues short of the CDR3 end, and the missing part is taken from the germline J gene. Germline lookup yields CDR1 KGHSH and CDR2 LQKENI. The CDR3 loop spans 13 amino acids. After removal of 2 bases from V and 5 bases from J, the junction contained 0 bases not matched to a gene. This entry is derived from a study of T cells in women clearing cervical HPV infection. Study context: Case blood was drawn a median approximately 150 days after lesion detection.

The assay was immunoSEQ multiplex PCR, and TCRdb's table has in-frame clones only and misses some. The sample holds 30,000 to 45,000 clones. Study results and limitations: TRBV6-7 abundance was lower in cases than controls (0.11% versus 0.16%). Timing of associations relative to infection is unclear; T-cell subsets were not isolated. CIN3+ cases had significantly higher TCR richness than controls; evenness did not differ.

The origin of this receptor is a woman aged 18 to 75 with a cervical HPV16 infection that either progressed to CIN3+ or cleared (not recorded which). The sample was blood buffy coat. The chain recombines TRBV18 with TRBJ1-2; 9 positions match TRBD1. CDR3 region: CASSPGTGYGYTF. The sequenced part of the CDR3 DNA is TGTGCCAGCTCACCAGGGACAGGGTATGGC.